The 11 T cell receptor beta chains presented below share a single source sample, sequenced in a study of OX40 agonist ivuxolimab in advanced cancers. Here immunoSEQ multiplex PCR was the method, and the copy in TCRdb shows in-frame clones only, minus some. The sample holds approximately 60,000 clones, about 92% seen once. The starting material was CD4+ or CD8+ T cells sorted from blood, obtained in a trial of the OX40 agonist ivuxolimab. The receptor set was obtained from an adult with an advanced solid tumor such as melanoma, head and neck, liver or kidney cancer.

V is TRBV11-3 and J is TRBJ1-2, with TRBD1 matching 8 bases. CDR3 length: 15 amino acids. J was trimmed by 7 bases and V by 5 bases; bases with no gene match: 12. The germline V gene encodes CDR1 SGHNT and CDR2 YENEEA. CDR3 in DNA: TGTGCCAGCAGCAGCGCTACCGGGACAGGAGGTGGCTACACCTTC. Translation: CASSSATGTGGGYTF.

The chain employs TRBV4-1 and TRBJ2-3; 8 nucleotides agree with TRBD2. The ends lost 4 bases at V and 3 bases at J; junction bases unmatched: 6. This CDR3 region has 15 residues. Germline V gene lookup returns CDR1 MGHRA and CDR2 YSYEKL. This CDR3 is CASSPRGGSTDTQYF. The CDR3 region has the DNA TGCGCCAGCAGCCCCCGGGGGGGTTCAACAGATACGCAGTATTTT.

This chain uses TRBV6-6 with TRBJ1-1, with 7 bases aligning to TRBD1. CDR1 and CDR2 from the germline V gene are MNHNY and SVGAGI (reference sequence). CDR3 length: 14 residues. V lost 6 bases, J lost 4 bases, and 8 bases stayed unmatched. The CDR3 reads CASSQQGRSTEAFF. As DNA, the CDR3 is TGTGCCAGCAGCCAACAGGGGCGAAGCACTGAAGCTTTCTTT.

This chain connects TRBV11-2 to TRBJ2-5, with 14 bases matching TRBD2. The CDR3 length is 17 residues. CDR1 SGHAT and CDR2 FQNNGV come from the germline V gene. Trimming cost V 0 bases and J 3 bases; bases outside gene matches: 3. The CDR3 sequence is CASSLDWGLAGEETQYF. The CDR3 DNA sequence: TGTGCCAGCAGCTTAGACTGGGGACTAGCGGGAGAAGAGACCCAGTACTTC.

This clone was observed once. The V and J genes are TRBV2 and TRBJ1-2; D uncertain. CDR3 size: 13 residues. The germline gives CDR1 SNHLY, CDR2 FYNNEI. Trimming took 6 bases from V and 7 from J, leaving 15 bases between them. The CDR3 sequence is CASRATEQSGYTF. The CDR3 DNA sequence: TGTGCCAGCAGGGCGACCGAACAAAGTGGCTACACCTTC.

The gene calls are TRBV19 and TRBJ2-4; TRBD1 agrees at 7 bases. The J segment lost 6 bases and the V segment lost 7 bases, leaving 18 bases of the junction unmatched. Germline values: CDR1 LNHDA, CDR2 SQIVND (reference sequence). The CDR3 contains 17 residues. This CDR3 is CASMPLTGARGRNIQYF. DNA for the CDR3: TGTGCCAGTATGCCTCTTACAGGGGCCCGGGGACGAAACATTCAGTACTTC.

This clone occurred a few times. The chain carries TRBV2 and TRBJ2-5, with D tentatively TRBD1 or TRBD2 (5 bases each). CDR3 length equals 12 residues. The germline CDR1 and CDR2 sequences are SNHLY and FYNNEI. V was pared by 6 bases and J by 5 bases, with 10 bases between. The CDR3: CASRGDVETQYF. CDR3 DNA sequence: TGTGCCAGCAGAGGGGACGTCGAGACCCAGTACTTC.

This clone was detected once. The chain has TRBV5-1 and TRBJ2-7; 13 bases align to TRBD2. Trimming cost V 3 bases and J 2 bases; bases outside gene matches: 14. CDR1 and CDR2 (germline): SGHRS, YFSETQ. The CDR3 extends over 19 amino acids. Here the CDR3 reads CASSSGQGGTSGVPYEQYF. DNA of the CDR3: TGCGCCAGCAGCTCAGGACAGGGTGGGACTAGCGGGGTACCCTACGAGCAGTACTTC.

V is TRBV5-4 and J is TRBJ2-7, with TRBD1 matching 8 bases. Germline V gives CDR1 SGHNT, CDR2 YYREEE (reference sequence). This CDR3 has 14 amino acids. Germline trimming cut 4 bases from V and 2 bases from J; bases unmatched to any gene: 5. The CDR3 region is CASSQGQGPYEQYF. CDR3 coding DNA: TGTGCCAGCAGCCAAGGACAGGGACCCTACGAGCAGTACTTC.

The rearrangement uses TRBV5-6 and TRBJ2-7, with 8 bases matching TRBD2. The germline V gene encodes CDR1 SGHDT and CDR2 YYEEEE. V lost 3 bases to trimming and J lost 2 bases; unmatched junction nucleotides: 10. CDR3 length: 16 amino acids. The CDR3 is CASSSLSGGLTYEQYF. CDR3 coding DNA: TGTGCCAGCAGCTCACTCAGCGGGGGCCTTACCTACGAGCAGTACTTC. The full variable domain, its missing parts supplied by reference TRBV5-6 and TRBJ2-7, is DAGVTQSPTHLIKTRGQQVTLRCSPKSGHDTVSWYQQALGQGPQFIFQYYEEEERQRGNFPDRFSGHQFPNYSSELNVNALLLGDSALYLCASSSLSGGLTYEQYFGPGTRLTVT.

The V gene is TRBV13, the J gene TRBJ1-2; D possibly corresponds to TRBD1 (5 bases). CDR3 length: 16 amino acids. Germline loops: CDR1 PRHDT, CDR2 FYEKMQ (reference sequence). Trimming stripped 6 bases from V and 1 base from J, with 18 bases between. Written as DNA, the CDR3 is TGTGCCAGCAGTAACAAGGGGCGGAAAAGTAACTATGGCTACACCTTC. Translating gives CASSNKGRKSNYGYTF.